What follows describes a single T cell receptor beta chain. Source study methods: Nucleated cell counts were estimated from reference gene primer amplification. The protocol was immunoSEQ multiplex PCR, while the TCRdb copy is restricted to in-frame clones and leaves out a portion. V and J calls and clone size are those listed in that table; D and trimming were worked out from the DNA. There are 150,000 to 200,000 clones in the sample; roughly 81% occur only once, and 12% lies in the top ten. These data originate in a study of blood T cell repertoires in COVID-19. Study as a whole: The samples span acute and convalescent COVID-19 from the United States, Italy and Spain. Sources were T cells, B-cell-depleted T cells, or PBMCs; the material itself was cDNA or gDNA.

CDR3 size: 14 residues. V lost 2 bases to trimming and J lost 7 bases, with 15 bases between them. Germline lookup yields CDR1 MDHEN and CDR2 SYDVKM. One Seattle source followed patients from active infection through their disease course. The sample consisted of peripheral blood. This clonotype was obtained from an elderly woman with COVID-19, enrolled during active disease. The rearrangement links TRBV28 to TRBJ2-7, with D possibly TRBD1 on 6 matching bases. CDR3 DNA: TGTGCCAGCAGTTTAAACCCAGGGGCAGGGGAGCAGTACTTC. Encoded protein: CASSLNPGAGEQYF.